These 16 T cell receptor beta chains were sequenced from one sample in a study of blood T cell repertoires in COVID-19. Here immunoSEQ multiplex PCR was the method, and the copy in TCRdb shows in-frame clones only, minus some. The sample holds approximately 150,000 clones, roughly 82% seen once. Sequenced: peripheral blood. Receptors originate from a woman in her 70s with acute or convalescent COVID-19.

The V and J genes are TRBV7-2 and TRBJ1-5; D is unclear. The CDR3 is made up of 16 amino acids. Trimming took off 5 bases at V and 5 bases at J, with 19 bases between the two ends. Germline V gene lookup returns CDR1 SGHTA and CDR2 FQGNSA. CDR3 loop: CASSRRGRPADQPQHF. As DNA, the CDR3 is TGTGCCAGCAGCCGTAGAGGCCGCCCAGCAGATCAGCCCCAGCATTTT.

This clone was seen just once. The chain uses TRBV27 and TRBJ1-6, with a possible D match to TRBD1 (5 bases). This CDR3 contains 15 residues. The germline gives CDR1 MNHEY, CDR2 SMNVEV (reference sequence). Trimming stripped 3 bases from V and 4 bases from J, with 10 bases between. The CDR3 here is CASSFQGLYNSPLHF. The CDR3 DNA reads as TGTGCCAGCAGTTTTCAGGGACTGTATAATTCACCCCTCCACTTT.

This clone was recorded a few times. V usage is TRBV2 and J usage is TRBJ2-7; 7 nucleotides line up with TRBD1. The length of the CDR3 is 15 residues. Per germline, CDR1 SNHLY and CDR2 FYNNEI. V lost 7 bases and J lost 3; bases outside the gene matches: 12. The CDR3 DNA reads TGTGCCAGCAAGATCAGTTCGGGACAGAACTACGAGCAGTACTTC. Its translation: CASKISSGQNYEQYF.

Here the CDR3 DNA reads TGTGCCAGCAGTTCATCGCAGGGGAGCTCCTATAATTCACCCCTCCACTTT. Its translation: CASSSSQGSSYNSPLHF. The chain joins TRBV27 to TRBJ1-6; possible D gene TRBD1, 6 bases. This CDR3 is built from 17 residues. The V gene's germline CDR1 is MNHEY and CDR2 SMNVEV (reference sequence). The V end lost 4 bases, the J end lost 0 bases, and 13 bases lay between the germline ends.

The chain recombines TRBV5-6 with TRBJ1-5, with 11 positions matching TRBD1. Germline V lookup: CDR1 SGHDT, CDR2 YYEEEE. V shed 4 bases, J shed 5 bases, and the junction held 8 bases outside the gene matches. The CDR3 sequence is 16 residues long. The CDR3 DNA reads as TGTGCCAGCAGCCGGGACAGGGGGAGGGAGGATCAGCCCCAGCATTTT. As protein: CASSRDRGREDQPQHF.

V usage is TRBV5-6 and J usage is TRBJ1-6, with D tentatively TRBD1 (5 bases). The CDR3 totals 16 residues. Germline CDR1 and CDR2: SGHDT and YYEEEE. With 4 bases removed from V and 8 bases from J, the gap between germline ends came to 19 bases. The DNA for the CDR3 is TGTGCCAGCAGCCTAGGGACTTCCACCGCGGATTCACCCCTCCACTTT. This codes for CASSLGTSTADSPLHF.

The chain uses TRBV28 and TRBJ2-7; 7 bases align to TRBD1. From germline, CDR1 is MDHEN and CDR2 SYDVKM. Unmatched junction bases numbered 4, after V lost 3 bases and J lost 2 bases. CDR3 length: 14 amino acids. CDR3 sequence: CASSFTGTAYEQYF. DNA of the CDR3: TGTGCCAGCAGTTTCACCGGGACAGCCTACGAGCAGTACTTC.

The V call is TRBV18, the J call TRBJ2-5; 12 nucleotides line up with TRBD2. Germline-derived CDR1 and CDR2 are KGHSH and LQKENI. V was pared by 6 bases and J by 5 bases, with 7 bases of the junction left unmatched. CDR3 length equals 15 residues. For the CDR3, the DNA is TGTGCCAGCTCCCCGACTAGCGGGGGCGCGGAGACCCAGTACTTC. This encodes CASSPTSGGAETQYF.

The chain has TRBV6-5 and TRBJ2-6, with 8 bases matching TRBD1. In germline, CDR1 is MNHEY, CDR2 SVGAGI. V was clipped by 2 bases and J by 6 bases; unmatched bases: 3. There are 15 residues in the CDR3. The CDR3 DNA sequence: TGTGCCAGCAGTTACGGACAGGGAGCGGCCAACGTCCTGACTTTC. Residues: CASSYGQGAANVLTF.

In its sample, this clone was seen a few times. The rearrangement uses TRBV5-1 and TRBJ2-5; D gene unclear. Germline lookup yields CDR1 SGHRS and CDR2 YFSETQ. This CDR3 has 15 residues. Between the trimmed V and J ends, which lost 0 bases and 2 bases, there was a span of 11 bases. CDR3 sequence (DNA): TGCGCCAGCAGCTTGGCTTGGGCATTTCAAGAGACCCAGTACTTC. Residues: CASSLAWAFQETQYF. The whole variable domain, remainder taken from reference TRBV5-1 and TRBJ2-5, is KAGVTQTPRYLIKTRGQQVTLSCSPISGHRSVSWYQQTPGQGLQFLFEYFSETQRNKGNFPGRFSGRQFSNSRSEMNVSTLELGDSALYLCASSLAWAFQETQYFGPGTRLLVL.

This clone was counted only a few times. This sequence joins TRBV6-5 and TRBJ2-1; D is possibly TRBD2 (6 bases). V was pared by 4 bases and J by 9 bases, with 16 bases between. Germline lookup yields CDR1 MNHEY and CDR2 SVGAGI. The CDR3 extends over 14 amino acids. The CDR3 here is CASSWAGGEGEQFF. The CDR3 bases are TGTGCCAGCAGTTGGGCCGGGGGAGAGGGTGAGCAGTTCTTC.

The gene calls are TRBV11-3 and TRBJ2-7, with D possibly TRBD2 on 5 matching bases. Trimming took off 2 bases at V and 4 bases at J, with 12 bases between the two ends. Germline V gives CDR1 SGHNT, CDR2 YENEEA. There are 14 residues in the CDR3. CDR3 in amino acids: CASSLNSRDYEQYF. The CDR3 nucleotides read TGTGCCAGCAGCTTAAATTCACGGGATTACGAGCAGTACTTC. The whole variable domain, filled in from reference TRBV11-3 and TRBJ2-7, reads EAGVVQSPRYKIIEKKQPVAFWCNPISGHNTLYWYLQNLGQGPELLIRYENEEAVDDSQLPKDRFSAERLKGVDSTLKIQPAELGDSAVYLCASSLNSRDYEQYFGPGTRLTVT.

The CDR3 DNA reads as TGTGCCAGCAGTCAGGGTCCCCCCGGGGAGCTGTTTTTT. This gives the protein CASSQGPPGELFF. The V and J genes are TRBV25-1 and TRBJ2-2, with a possible D match to TRBD1 (5 bases). The CDR3 contains 13 residues. V lost 5 bases, J lost 6 bases, and 10 bases lay in between. CDR1 is MGHDK, CDR2 SYGVNS, per germline.

The J gene is TRBJ1-6, the V gene TRBV7-3; unclear D gene. This CDR3 comprises 14 residues. Trimming stripped 0 bases from V and 6 bases from J, with 6 bases between. Germline CDR1 is SGHTA and CDR2 is FQGTGA. The CDR3 protein is CASSLTSGNSPLHF. The CDR3 bases are TGTGCCAGCAGCTTAACTTCGGGTAATTCACCCCTCCACTTT.

The gene calls are TRBV10-3 and TRBJ2-1; a weak D match, TRBD2 (6 bases). The CDR3 contains 13 residues. Trimming shortened V by 4 bases and J by 5 bases, and 9 bases separated the two germline ends. In germline, CDR1 is ENHRY, CDR2 SYGVKD. The CDR3 loop reads CAISGGGDNEQFF. The CDR3, as DNA: TGTGCCATCAGTGGAGGAGGGGACAATGAGCAGTTCTTC.

V is TRBV7-2 and J is TRBJ2-5, with D possibly matching TRBD2 (5 bases). CDR3 length: 14 residues. Germline loops: CDR1 SGHTA, CDR2 FQGNSA. Trimming left V 1 base short and J 7 bases short, with 13 bases between. The CDR3 loop is CASSLDGSGGTQYF. The CDR3 nucleotides are TGTGCCAGCAGCTTAGATGGATCAGGAGGGACCCAGTACTTC. Combining the CDR3 with reference TRBV7-2 and TRBJ2-5 gives the whole variable domain GAGVSQSPSNKVTEKGKDVELRCDPISGHTALYWYRQSLGQGLEFLIYFQGNSAPDKSGLPSDRFSAERTGGSVSTLTIQRTQQEDSAVYLCASSLDGSGGTQYFGPGTRLLVL.